This T cell receptor (beta chain) was documented in a study of T cells in Graves' hyperthyroidism and ophthalmopathy. CDR1 SEHNR and CDR2 FQNEAQ come from the germline V gene (reference sequence). Trimming stripped 5 bases from V and 2 bases from J, with 12 bases between. CDR3 length equals 15 residues. It was RNA transcripts that yielded the amplified TCR beta CDR3 regions. A set of HTBI primers served as the primers for a first-round RT-PCR of the TCR CDR3. TCRdb reprocessed the multiplex PCR reads with MiXCR, giving one entry per CDR3 protein. The sample has about 350,000 distinct CDR3 sequences, around 14% seen once.

The receptor comes from a woman under 40 with Graves' hyperthyroidism. V gene TRBV7-9 combines with J gene TRBJ2-2; weak D call: TRBD2 (5 bases). Source material: blood. This chain's CDR3 is CASSPVGGNTGELFF. As DNA, the CDR3 is TGTGCCAGCAGCCCGGTAGGAGGCAACACCGGGGAGCTGTTTTTT.